Following are 17 T cell receptor beta chains from one sample sequenced in a study of T cells in Graves' hyperthyroidism and ophthalmopathy. TCR beta CDR3 regions were amplified from RNA. Researchers ran a first-round RT-PCR on the TCR CDR3 using the HTBI primer set. A single record per CDR3 protein comes from TCRdb applying MiXCR to the multiplex PCR reads. The sample lists 450,000 to 700,000 distinct CDR3 sequences; about half were seen once. The sequencing sample was made of peripheral blood or thyroid tissue (not recorded which). Every receptor here comes from an adult woman with Graves' disease, either hyperthyroidism or ophthalmopathy (not recorded which).

This clonotype was seen ten or more times. The chain links TRBV7-9 to TRBJ2-2; D unclear. This CDR3 region has 15 residues. From germline, CDR1 is SEHNR and CDR2 FQNEAQ (reference sequence). Trimming left V 1 base short and J 0 bases short, with 6 bases between. The CDR3: CASSLVNPNTGELFF. The CDR3 DNA is TGTGCCAGCAGCTTAGTGAATCCGAACACCGGGGAGCTGTTTTTT.

Note on this clonotype: A much larger clone differs by one base, so this may be a read error. The DNA of the CDR3 is TGTGCCACCAGAGTGAACCGGGACAGGGTTTCCTACGAGCAGTACTTC. It encodes CATRVNRDRVSYEQYF. This rearrangement joins TRBV6-5 to TRBJ2-7, with TRBD1 matching over 9 bases. Germline V gene sequence: CDR1 MNHEY, CDR2 SVGAGI. The trim removed 10 bases at V and 1 base at J, leaving 14 bases unmatched. The CDR3 has 16 amino acids.

The genes are TRBV5-5 and TRBJ1-5, with D perhaps matching TRBD1 (5 bases). Germline lookup yields CDR1 SGHKS and CDR2 YYEKEE (reference sequence). V was cut by 0 bases and J by 9 bases, with 13 bases left in between. The CDR3 has 14 residues. The CDR3 region is CASSLAAGPSPQHF. CDR3 DNA sequence: TGTGCCAGCAGCTTGGCTGCAGGGCCTTCGCCCCAGCATTTT.

This clonotype has at least ten counts. The rearrangement joins TRBV12-3 or TRBV12-4 to TRBJ2-7; D gene unclear. The CDR3 extends over 15 amino acids. Deletions cut 6 bases from V and 0 bases from J, with 15 bases between. Written as DNA, the CDR3 is TGTGCCAGCAGCCAAGGATGGGGTATCTCCTACGAGCAGTACTTC. This encodes CASSQGWGISYEQYF.

This chain uses TRBV2 with TRBJ1-1, with D perhaps TRBD1 (6 bases). Trimming stripped 6 bases from V and 3 bases from J, with 17 bases between. This CDR3 region has 15 residues. CDR1 and CDR2 from the germline V gene are SNHLY and FYNNEI. The chain's CDR3 is CASRPGQSFYTEAFF. Here the CDR3 DNA reads TGTGCCAGCAGACCGGGACAAAGTTTTTACACTGAAGCTTTCTTT.

This clonotype occurred many times. J is TRBJ2-5 and V is TRBV7-9, with 8 bases aligning to TRBD1. V was clipped by 6 bases and J by 4 bases; unmatched bases: 4. CDR1 SEHNR and CDR2 FQNEAQ come from the germline V gene (reference sequence). This CDR3 is built from 13 residues. CDR3 nucleotides: TGTGCCAGCAGTCCTGACAGGGGAGAGACCCAGTACTTC. Encoded protein: CASSPDRGETQYF. The full variable domain, its missing parts supplied by reference TRBV7-9 and TRBJ2-5, is DTGVSQNPRHKITKRGQNVTFRCDPISEHNRLYWYRQTLGQGPEFLTYFQNEAQLEKSRLLSDRFSAERPKGSFSTLEIQRTEQGDSAMYLCASSPDRGETQYFGPGTRLLVL.

The CDR3 is CASSGGASPGEQYF. CDR3 in DNA: TGCGCCAGCAGTGGTGGGGCGTCACCCGGGGAGCAGTACTTC. The V call is TRBV5-1, the J call TRBJ2-7, with D possibly TRBD1 on 5 matching bases. There are 14 residues in the CDR3. Germline assignment: CDR1 SGHRS and CDR2 YFSETQ. The V end lost 5 bases, the J end lost 7 bases, and 19 bases lay between the germline ends.

Ten or more counts support this clonotype. This chain connects TRBV7-8 to TRBJ1-5; TRBD1 aligns across 7 bases. Per germline, CDR1 SGHVS and CDR2 FQNEAQ. The CDR3 is 16 residues long. The J segment lost 2 bases and the V segment lost 5 bases, leaving 9 bases of the junction unmatched. The CDR3 here is CASSPDRVRGNQPQHF. CDR3 DNA sequence: TGTGCCAGCAGCCCAGACAGGGTCAGGGGCAATCAGCCCCAGCATTTT.

This clonotype was recorded at least ten times. V usage is TRBV7-2 and J usage is TRBJ2-7; 9 bases map to TRBD2. CDR3 size: 15 residues. Germline CDR1 SGHTA, CDR2 FQGNSA. The V and J ends lost 3 bases and 3 bases, in that order; junction bases with no gene match: 6. The DNA for the CDR3 is TGTGCCAGCAGCTTGTCGCTAGCGGGGAACTACGAGCAGTACTTC. Translation gives CASSLSLAGNYEQYF.

In this sample, this clonotype turned up many times. The chain recombines TRBV3-1 with TRBJ2-7, with a weak D call TRBD2 (6 bases). This CDR3 region has 14 residues. V dropped 3 bases and J dropped 6 bases, with 15 bases sitting between them. Germline values: CDR1 LGHDT, CDR2 YNNKEL (reference sequence). DNA of the CDR3: TGTGCCAGCAGCCAGTACGGGAGTGGGGGCGAGCAGTACTTC. Translating it yields CASSQYGSGGEQYF.

V is TRBV29-1 and J is TRBJ1-1; TRBD1 agrees at 7 bases. V shed 3 bases and J 1 base; nucleotides not matched to a gene: 14. This CDR3 is 17 amino acids long. In germline, CDR1 is SQVTM, CDR2 ANQGSEA. CDR3 sequence reads: CSVESLGRGQPNTEAFF. CDR3 nucleotides: TGCAGCGTTGAGAGCTTGGGCCGGGGACAGCCGAACACTGAAGCTTTCTTT.

This clonotype was counted many times. The CDR3 sequence is CRGGIRQETQYF. CDR3 sequence (DNA): TGCAGGGGGGGGATACGCCAAGAGACCCAGTACTTC. V and J are TRBV20-1 and TRBJ2-5; 7 bases are a match to TRBD2. This CDR3 has 12 residues. Germline V gene data show CDR1 as DFQATT and CDR2 as SNEGSKA (reference sequence).

V usage is TRBV7-9 and J usage is TRBJ2-7; D gene ambiguous. Trimming took 7 bases from V and 8 from J, leaving 15 bases between them. Per the germline V gene, CDR1 is SEHNR and CDR2 is FQNEAQ (reference sequence). This CDR3 is 12 amino acids long. The CDR3 DNA is TGTGCCAGCACCATGGGTAGCAATCAGCAGTACTTC. Its protein product is CASTMGSNQQYF. Full variable domain (rest looked up from reference TRBV7-9 and TRBJ2-7): DTGVSQNPRHKITKRGQNVTFRCDPISEHNRLYWYRQTLGQGPEFLTYFQNEAQLEKSRLLSDRFSAERPKGSFSTLEIQRTEQGDSAMYLCASTMGSNQQYFGPGTRLTVT.

This clonotype has at least ten counts. The chain is built from TRBV6-6 and TRBJ1-1; D is unclear. The germline CDR1 and CDR2 sequences are MNHNY and SVGAGI (reference sequence). V gave up 7 bases and J gave up 0 bases, with 9 bases separating them. This CDR3 contains 13 residues. The CDR3 reads CASKPPLNTEAFF. The CDR3 DNA is TGTGCCAGCAAGCCCCCCCTGAACACTGAAGCTTTCTTT.

This sequence joins TRBV29-1 and TRBJ1-2, with D hard to call. The germline V and J ends were trimmed by 4 bases and 12 bases, with 15 bases remaining between them. The CDR3 runs to 11 residues. The germline CDR1 and CDR2 sequences are SQVTM and ANQGSEA. CDR3 nucleotides: TGCAGCGTTGGGTGGTTAGCTGGAAACACCTTC. The encoded protein is CSVGWLAGNTF.

This clonotype was recorded at least ten times. This sequence joins TRBV4-1 and TRBJ1-2; 9 bases map to TRBD1. CDR3 size: 14 residues. With 6 bases clipped from V and 3 bases from J, the junction kept 5 bases outside the gene matches. Germline assignment: CDR1 MGHRA and CDR2 YSYEKL. In DNA form, the CDR3 reads TGCGCCAGCAGTCGGACAGGGGACTACTATGGCTACACCTTC. Translation: CASSRTGDYYGYTF.

This clonotype has a count of ten or more. The J gene is TRBJ2-2, the V gene TRBV19; no definite D call. The CDR3 is 13 residues long. V was cut by 4 bases and J by 0 bases, with 3 bases left in between. Germline CDR1 LNHDA, CDR2 SQIVND (reference sequence). CDR3 DNA: TGTGCCAGTAGTACAACGAACACCGGGGAGCTGTTTTTT. It yields the protein CASSTTNTGELFF. The complete variable domain, with remaining parts taken from reference TRBV19 and TRBJ2-2, reads DGGITQSPKYLFRKEGQNVTLSCEQNLNHDAMYWYRQDPGQGLRLIYYSQIVNDFQKGDIAEGYSVSREKKESFPLTVTSAQKNPTAFYLCASSTTNTGELFFGEGSRLTVL.